The sequence of this T cell receptor beta chain was determined in a study of blood T cell repertoires in COVID-19. Repertoires were generated with immunoSEQ multiplex PCR, while TCRdb's copy carries only in-frame clones and drops some. Of roughly 120,000 clones listed, roughly 86% are singletons. Trimming left V 11 bases short and J 2 bases short, with 14 bases between. Germline V gene data show CDR1 as SEHNR and CDR2 as FQNEAQ (reference sequence). CDR3 length equals 13 residues. Sequencing was carried out using peripheral blood. This clonotype was sampled from a human donor in a cohort sampled during active COVID-19. The chain is built from TRBV7-9 and TRBJ2-3; D may be TRBD2 (6 bases). CDR3 sequence: CAPGRQPTDTQYF. Written as DNA, the CDR3 is TGTGCCCCAGGGAGGCAGCCCACAGATACGCAGTATTTT. Full variable domain (remainder filled in from reference TRBV7-9 and TRBJ2-3): DTGVSQNPRHKITKRGQNVTFRCDPISEHNRLYWYRQTLGQGPEFLTYFQNEAQLEKSRLLSDRFSAERPKGSFSTLEIQRTEQGDSAMYLCAPGRQPTDTQYFGPGTRLTVL.